These 29 T cell receptor beta chains were all obtained from the same sample, sequenced in a study of molecular identifiers for immune sequencing clone quantification. MiXCR, run by TCRdb on the PCR reads, gives a single entry per CDR3 protein. The data contain about 10,000 distinct CDR3 sequences, roughly 20% of them singletons. The sample consisted of naive CD8+ T cells from blood, with Jurkat cell RNA spiked in. Documented subset: FACS-sorted CD8+CD4-CCR7+CD45RA+ naive T cells. The receptor source for this set is a human donor in good health. Some libraries in this study had Jurkat cell RNA spiked in.

By share of the sample, this clonotype is medium-sized. The chain joins TRBV6-6 to TRBJ2-2; possible D gene TRBD1, 5 bases. Trimming cost V 6 bases and J 1 base, with 9 bases left between them. Germline loops: CDR1 MNHNY, CDR2 SVGAGI (reference sequence). This CDR3 is built from 14 residues. The DNA of the CDR3 is TGTGCCAGCAGGCCCCAGGGGAACACCGGGGAGCTGTTTTTT. Encoded protein: CASRPQGNTGELFF.

As to this clonotype: A much larger clone lies a single base off, so this may be a read error. The chain has TRBV4-3 and TRBJ2-7; no definite D call. This CDR3 is 13 amino acids long. The germline V gene has CDR1 LGHNA and CDR2 YSLEER. With 0 bases removed from V and 6 bases from J, the gap between germline ends came to 9 bases. DNA of the CDR3: TGCGCCAGCAGCCAAGAACTGGCCTGCGAGCAGTACTTC. Residues: CASSQELACEQYF.

On this clonotype: The junction and the germline gene differ at one end; a read error may be behind it. V is TRBV4-3 and J is TRBJ2-3; D gene uncertain. The CDR3 spans 15 residues. CDR1 is LGHNA, CDR2 YSLEER, per germline. The DNA for the CDR3 is TGCGCCAGCAGCCAAGAAGCACTCGGCACCGATACCCAGTATTTT. Protein sequence: CASSQEALGTDTQYF.

Within the sample, this clonotype is medium-sized (0.01 to 0.1%). The chain couples TRBV19 to TRBJ1-1; 8 positions match TRBD1. The CDR3 has 13 residues. J gave up 4 bases and V 5 bases, and 3 bases lay outside the gene matches. Germline CDR1 LNHDA, CDR2 SQIVND (reference sequence). In DNA form, the CDR3 reads TGTGCCAGTAGTCCGACAGGGGCCACTGAAGCTTTCTTT. Amino acids: CASSPTGATEAFF. Supplemented by reference TRBV19 and TRBJ1-1, the full variable domain reads DGGITQSPKYLFRKEGQNVTLSCEQNLNHDAMYWYRQDPGQGLRLIYYSQIVNDFQKGDIAEGYSVSREKKESFPLTVTSAQKNPTAFYLCASSPTGATEAFFGQGTRLTVV.

As to this clonotype: A single base separates this from a much larger clone, so it may be a read error. The V and J genes are TRBV4-1 and TRBJ2-7; 7 bases match TRBD2. Trimming at V came to 1 base and at J to 2 bases, leaving 14 bases not matched to a gene. Germline V gene lookup returns CDR1 MGHRA and CDR2 YSYEKL. The CDR3 contains 18 residues. The CDR3 bases are TGCGCCAGCAGCCAAGTCTGGGCGGGGGATAATCCTCCCTACGAGCAGTACTTC. Translating gives CASSQVWAGDNPPYEQYF.

This clonotype was seen repeatedly, ten times or more. The genes are TRBV20-1 and TRBJ1-2; TRBD1 might be the D (5 bases). Trimming removed 0 bases at V and 4 bases at J, with 12 bases between. The V gene's germline CDR1 is DFQATT and CDR2 SNEGSKA (reference sequence). This CDR3 has 14 amino acids. The CDR3 DNA follows: TGCAGTGCTAGAGACGAGACAGATTTCTATGGCTACACCTTC. Translated: CSARDETDFYGYTF.

This clonotype rates as medium-sized. V usage is TRBV28 and J usage is TRBJ2-1, with TRBD2 matching 9 bases. The CDR3 sequence is 14 residues long. The germline CDR1 and CDR2 sequences are MDHEN and SYDVKM. J gave up 8 bases and V 2 bases, and 4 bases lay outside the gene matches. The chain's CDR3 is CASSLETSGDEQFF. As DNA, the CDR3 is TGTGCCAGCAGTTTAGAGACTAGCGGCGATGAGCAGTTCTTC.

This clonotype was counted only a few times. This chain connects TRBV6-5 to TRBJ1-1, with 8 bases matching TRBD1. Trimming removed 8 bases from V and 1 base from J; junction bases left unmatched: 12. The germline gives CDR1 MNHEY, CDR2 SVGAGI. The CDR3 totals 16 residues. For the CDR3, the DNA is TGTGCCAGCGCTCAGGACCGGACAGGGAAGAACACTGAAGCTTTCTTT. As protein: CASAQDRTGKNTEAFF.

This clonotype was seen many times. The chain has TRBV29-1 and TRBJ1-4; D remains ambiguous. Between the trimmed V and J ends, which lost 0 bases and 3 bases, there was a span of 5 bases. CDR1 SQVTM and CDR2 ANQGSEA come from the germline V gene. The CDR3 is 13 residues long. CDR3 in DNA: TGCAGCGTTGAAGAGAGGTCTAATGAAAAACTGTTTTTT. Amino acids: CSVEERSNEKLFF.

This clonotype has at least ten counts. This sequence joins TRBV7-9 and TRBJ2-1; maybe TRBD1 (6 bases). CDR3 length: 13 residues. The germline V and J ends were trimmed by 3 bases and 6 bases, with 9 bases remaining between them. The germline V gene encodes CDR1 SEHNR and CDR2 FQNEAQ (reference sequence). CDR3 DNA: TGTGCCAGCAGCTTTCCAGGGGTCAATGAGCAGTTCTTC. It specifies CASSFPGVNEQFF. Combining the CDR3 with reference TRBV7-9 and TRBJ2-1 gives the whole variable domain DTGVSQNPRHKITKRGQNVTFRCDPISEHNRLYWYRQTLGQGPEFLTYFQNEAQLEKSRLLSDRFSAERPKGSFSTLEIQRTEQGDSAMYLCASSFPGVNEQFFGPGTRLTVL.

A remark on this clonotype: Possible read error: a much larger clone is one base away. V and J are TRBV29-1 and TRBJ2-7, with 7 bases lining up with TRBD1. The CDR3 spans 14 residues. Looked up from germline, CDR1 is SQVTM and CDR2 is ANQGSEA. The CDR3 DNA reads TGCAGCGTTTCCGGACAGGCATTCTCCTATGAGCAGTACTTC. It codes for CSVSGQAFSYEQYF.

This clonotype was seen ten or more times. This rearrangement joins TRBV20-1 to TRBJ2-7; no clear D gene. V was pared by 0 bases and J by 2 bases, with 14 bases between. Germline values: CDR1 DFQATT, CDR2 SNEGSKA (reference sequence). CDR3 length: 15 amino acids. DNA of the CDR3: TGCAGTGCTAGAGATCGAAAGGGTCGAGCCTACGAGCAGTACTTC. Residues: CSARDRKGRAYEQYF.

By proportion, this clonotype is medium-sized. The chain combines TRBV10-3 with TRBJ2-2; D gene unclear. Germline CDR1 reads ENHRY; CDR2 reads SYGVKD. V shed 3 bases and J shed 4 bases, with 6 bases lying between them. The CDR3 contains 13 residues. The CDR3, as DNA: TGTGCCATCAGTGACGGCATCACCGGGGAGCTGTTTTTT. Protein: CAISDGITGELFF.

In its sample, this clonotype ranks as medium-sized. The J gene is TRBJ2-7, the V gene TRBV28, with a tentative D call TRBD2 (5 bases). Looked up from germline, CDR1 is MDHEN and CDR2 is SYDVKM. Trimming shortened V by 6 bases and J by 4 bases, and 13 bases separated the two germline ends. This CDR3 comprises 13 residues. CDR3 sequence (DNA): TGTGCCAGCAGAGTTCAGAGCGGTTACGAGCAGTACTTC. This encodes CASRVQSGYEQYF.

The V gene is TRBV5-6, the J gene TRBJ2-7; 8 bases map to TRBD1. The V gene's germline CDR1 is SGHDT and CDR2 YYEEEE. The CDR3 contains 18 residues. J lost 7 bases, V lost 5 bases, and 23 bases had no gene match. In DNA form, the CDR3 reads TGTGCCAGCAGTTGCATTGGGGCGACGACAGGGGACGCGGGGGAGCAGTACTTC. Translated, it gives CASSCIGATTGDAGEQYF.

Relative to its sample, this clonotype is medium-sized. This chain uses TRBV11-2 with TRBJ2-1; D remains ambiguous. The V gene's germline CDR1 is SGHAT and CDR2 FQNNGV. Trimming cost V 5 bases and J 0 bases, with 14 bases left between them. The CDR3 has 16 amino acids. Here the CDR3 DNA reads TGTGCCAGCAGCCCCGAGGACGTTAGCTCCTACAATGAGCAGTTCTTC. Residues: CASSPEDVSSYNEQFF. The full variable domain, rest sourced from reference TRBV11-2 and TRBJ2-1, is EAGVAQSPRYKIIEKRQSVAFWCNPISGHATLYWYQQILGQGPKLLIQFQNNGVVDDSQLPKDRFSAERLKGVDSTLKIQPAKLEDSAVYLCASSPEDVSSYNEQFFGPGTRLTVL.

On this clonotype: A much larger clonotype is one base distant, so this may be a read error. The chain recombines TRBV7-6 with TRBJ2-1, with a tentative D call TRBD2 (6 bases). Germline V gene sequence: CDR1 SGHVS, CDR2 FNYEAQ. This CDR3 is built from 14 residues. The CDR3 region is CASSLVGGVNAQFF. The CDR3 DNA reads TGTGCCAGCAGCTTAGTCGGAGGGGTCAATGCGCAGTTCTTC.

There are many counts of this clonotype. V gene TRBV9 combines with J gene TRBJ2-3; no clear D. V lost 0 bases and J 2 bases, leaving 4 bases between the germline ends. This CDR3 has 13 residues. CDR1 and CDR2 from the germline V gene are SGDLS and YYNGEE. CDR3 sequence reads: CASSVGDTDTQYF. The CDR3 bases are TGTGCCAGCAGCGTAGGGGACACAGATACGCAGTATTTT.

This clonotype was observed many times. The chain employs TRBV15 and TRBJ1-1, with 7 bases aligning to TRBD1. J was trimmed by 13 bases and V by 3 bases; bases with no gene match: 14. The germline CDR1 and CDR2 sequences are LNHNV and YYDKDF (reference sequence). The CDR3 runs to 14 residues. As DNA, the CDR3 is TGTGCCACCAGCAGCTCCCGGGACAGTTGGGGCAGTTTCTTT. Amino acid sequence: CATSSSRDSWGSFF. Full variable domain (remainder filled in from reference TRBV15 and TRBJ1-1): DAMVIQNPRYQVTQFGKPVTLSCSQTLNHNVMYWYQQKSSQAPKLLFHYYDKDFNNEADTPDNFQSRRPNTSFCFLDIRSPGLGDTAMYLCATSSSRDSWGSFFGQGTRLTVV.

This clonotype is medium-sized in the sample. V is TRBV12-3 or TRBV12-4 and J is TRBJ2-7; possibly TRBD2 for D (5 bases). The V gene lost 3 bases and the J gene lost 4 bases, with 10 bases spanning the gap. This CDR3 region has 13 residues. The CDR3 DNA reads TGTGCCAGCAGTTTTATTGGGAGTTACGAGCAGTACTTC. Its translation: CASSFIGSYEQYF.

By proportion, this clonotype is medium-sized. The chain couples TRBV19 to TRBJ2-7; D possibly corresponds to TRBD1 (6 bases). The CDR3 covers 13 residues. Trimming took off 5 bases at V and 7 bases at J, with 15 bases between the two ends. Per the germline V gene, CDR1 is LNHDA and CDR2 is SQIVND (reference sequence). The CDR3 nucleotides are TGTGCCAGTAGTTTCACAGGGACGGGAGAGCAGTACTTC. It specifies CASSFTGTGEQYF.

For this clonotype: This may be a read error, as it is one base from a much larger clone. This chain links TRBV12-3 or TRBV12-4 with TRBJ1-5; the D is unclear. The V gene lost 8 bases and the J gene lost 0 bases, with 5 bases spanning the gap. The CDR3 contains 12 residues. The CDR3 protein is CASVLSNQPQHF. CDR3 nucleotides: TGTGCCAGCGTGCTTAGCAATCAGCCCCAGCATTTT.

Notes on this clonotype: A much larger clone differs by one base, so this may be a read error. V gene TRBV27 combines with J gene TRBJ2-2; D gene uncertain. Germline V gene data show CDR1 as MNHEY and CDR2 as SMNVEV (reference sequence). The CDR3 is 14 residues long. V was pared by 0 bases and J by 5 bases, with 7 bases between. CDR3 nucleotide sequence: TGTGCCAGCAGTTTATCCTTAGGGACCGGGGAGCTGTTTTTT. Amino acid sequence: CASSLSLGTGELFF.

The chain is built from TRBV20-1 and TRBJ2-7; D is perhaps TRBD2 (6 bases). V lost 1 base and J 3 bases, leaving 13 bases between the germline ends. The length of the CDR3 is 14 residues. The germline gives CDR1 DFQATT, CDR2 SNEGSKA (reference sequence). The CDR3, as DNA: TGCAGTGCTAGAGTTCGGGGGTCATTCTACGAGCAGTACTTC. It is translated as CSARVRGSFYEQYF.

This clonotype ranks as medium-sized. The rearrangement uses TRBV14 and TRBJ2-5; D is unresolved. From germline, CDR1 is SGHDN and CDR2 FVKESK. Trimming removed 1 base from V and 0 bases from J, with 18 bases in between. This CDR3 contains 18 residues. The CDR3 coding sequence is TGTGCCAGCAGCCAAGTTGACTTAGCCCCACCGTACCAAGAGACCCAGTACTTC. The encoded protein is CASSQVDLAPPYQETQYF. Full variable domain (missing parts from reference TRBV14 and TRBJ2-5): EAGVTQFPSHSVIEKGQTVTLRCDPISGHDNLYWYRRVMGKEIKFLLHFVKESKQDESGMPNNRFLAERTGGTYSTLKVQPAELEDSGVYFCASSQVDLAPPYQETQYFGPGTRLLVL.

As concerns this clonotype: A single base separates this from a much larger clone, so it may be a read error. A read error is likely, as this CDR3 ends without the conserved phenylalanine or tryptophan. The rearrangement uses TRBV2 and TRBJ2-7; maybe TRBD2 (5 bases). The CDR3 contains 14 residues. CDR1 and CDR2 from the germline V gene are SNHLY and FYNNEI. Trimming shortened V by 1 base and J by 3 bases, and 10 bases separated the two germline ends. Written as DNA, the CDR3 is TGTGCCAGCAGTGAAGTGATGGGAGACTACGAGCAGTACCTC. It translates to CASSEVMGDYEQYL.

This clonotype is medium-sized (0.01 to 0.1%). The chain has TRBV6-6 and TRBJ1-5; a possible D gene is TRBD1 (5 bases). The CDR3 runs to 15 residues. The germline V gene has CDR1 MNHNY and CDR2 SVGAGI (reference sequence). Trimming cost V 5 bases and J 5 bases, with 16 bases left between them. The DNA for the CDR3 is TGTGCCAGCAGTCGGGACCTGGAGAGGGATCAGCCCCAGCATTTT. Its protein is CASSRDLERDQPQHF.

There are many counts of this clonotype. This chain connects TRBV29-1 to TRBJ1-3; tentative D call: TRBD1 (6 bases). This CDR3 spans 15 amino acids. The V gene lost 6 bases and the J gene lost 0 bases, with 15 bases spanning the gap. Germline V gene data show CDR1 as SQVTM and CDR2 as ANQGSEA. CDR3 nucleotides: TGCAGCGTGGCCGCAGGGGAATACTCTGGAAACACCATATATTTT. Translated: CSVAAGEYSGNTIYF.

This clonotype was seen many times. The chain uses TRBV6-1 and TRBJ2-5, with 8 nucleotides matching TRBD1. This CDR3 spans 16 amino acids. V was pared by 6 bases and J by 5 bases, with 14 bases of the junction left unmatched. Germline assignment: CDR1 MNHNS and CDR2 SASEGT. The CDR3 DNA follows: TGTGCCAGCAGCCAGCGGACAGGGTTTTTTCAGGAGACCCAGTACTTC. Protein product: CASSQRTGFFQETQYF.